There are a few counts of the clone carrying this T cell receptor (beta chain). Its antigen is unknown. This sample is drawn from a study of T cell repertoires in cytomegalovirus infection. Whole-study context: Public signatures in TCR beta pointed to CMV infection and matching HLA type. Study-level points and caveats: Accumulated public TCR beta family frequency recognized individuals carrying CMV together with the relevant HLA. CMV-specific HLA-C-restricted TCR beta clonotypes dominated the ex vivo response.

Germline CDR1 and CDR2: SGHKS and YYEKEE (reference sequence). V was cut by 0 bases and J by 0 bases, with 11 bases left in between. This CDR3 has 16 amino acids. MiXCR was run by TCRdb on the reads, yielding one entry per CDR3 protein. Among 200,000 to 300,000 distinct CDR3 sequences listed, about 12% were seen once. The sample taken for sequencing was PBMCs. The receptor was derived from a human donor in good health (CMV status not recorded). Some clones in this sample may be carry-over from other donors' samples. J is TRBJ2-3 and V is TRBV5-5; D gene unclear. In DNA, the CDR3 is TGTGCCAGCAGCTTGGAGGCGGACCTCAGCACAGATACGCAGTATTTT. Translation gives CASSLEADLSTDTQYF.